One and the same sample provided the 14 T cell receptor beta chains below, sequenced in a study of cytomegalovirus exposure and HLA in healthy donors. The PCR used 60 Vbeta and 13 Jbeta primers. This table comes from immunoSEQ multiplex PCR, and its TCRdb copy is limited to in-frame clones, with some not included. This listing includes 150,000 to 200,000 clones. Material: PBMCs. The receptors stem from a woman aged 55-70 years in good health and CMV-seronegative.

This chain joins TRBV5-1 and TRBJ2-5; 10 bases match TRBD2. This CDR3 has 15 residues. Trimming cost V 0 bases and J 7 bases; bases outside gene matches: 6. CDR1 is SGHRS, CDR2 YFSETQ, per germline. In DNA form, the CDR3 reads TGCGCCAGCAGCTTGGTAGCGGGGGGCTCGGGGACCCAGTACTTC. As protein: CASSLVAGGSGTQYF.

The chain recombines TRBV5-4 with TRBJ1-1; 7 positions agree with TRBD1. V was clipped by 3 bases and J by 5 bases; unmatched bases: 4. CDR1 is SGHNT, CDR2 YYREEE, per germline (reference sequence). CDR3 length equals 13 residues. The DNA of the CDR3 is TGTGCCAGCAGCTCTACAGGGGTGACTGAAGCTTTCTTT. The encoded protein is CASSSTGVTEAFF.

V gene TRBV5-6 combines with J gene TRBJ1-2; possible D gene TRBD1, 6 bases. This CDR3 spans 13 amino acids. The V gene lost 4 bases and the J gene lost 5 bases, with 12 bases spanning the gap. CDR1 is SGHDT, CDR2 YYEEEE, per germline. For the CDR3, the DNA is TGTGCCAGCAGCCGGGGAGGGGGTTATGGCTACACCTTC. This sequence encodes CASSRGGGYGYTF.

The chain carries TRBV2 and TRBJ2-7; TRBD2 is a possible D gene (7 bases). The V end was cut by 5 bases, the J end by 3 bases, with 11 bases between. CDR3 length equals 13 residues. Germline lookup yields CDR1 SNHLY and CDR2 FYNNEI. CDR3 region: CASSRGGYYEQYF. For the CDR3, the DNA is TGTGCCAGCAGTCGCGGGGGCTACTACGAGCAGTACTTC.

J is TRBJ2-5 and V is TRBV5-1, with D possibly being TRBD1 (5 bases). This CDR3 contains 14 residues. Germline V gene lookup returns CDR1 SGHRS and CDR2 YFSETQ. Trimming removed 7 bases at V and 6 bases at J, with 19 bases between. CDR3 DNA: TGCGCCAGCGCCCCCGGATCCCTGGGGCAGACCCAGTACTTC. Translating it yields CASAPGSLGQTQYF.

The rearrangement joins TRBV5-1 to TRBJ2-1, with 9 bases that match TRBD1. Germline V gene lookup returns CDR1 SGHRS and CDR2 YFSETQ. Trimming took 4 bases from V and 4 from J; bases not matched to a gene: 9. This CDR3 has 16 amino acids. The CDR3 here is CASSRQGTGPYNEQFF. In DNA form, the CDR3 reads TGCGCCAGCAGCCGCCAGGGGACAGGGCCGTACAATGAGCAGTTCTTC.

This chain connects TRBV27 to TRBJ1-5; 9 bases fit TRBD1. The CDR3 length is 17 residues. Germline CDR1 is MNHEY and CDR2 is SMNVEV (reference sequence). The V gene end was trimmed by 2 bases and the J gene end by 6 bases; junction bases not matched to a gene: 11. The CDR3 bases are TGTGCCAGCAGTTTAAGGGGCACAGGGGGCGCGGCTCAGCCCCAGCATTTT. It translates to CASSLRGTGGAAQPQHF.

V usage is TRBV5-1 and J usage is TRBJ1-4; D may be TRBD1 (6 bases). Trimming shortened V by 3 bases and J by 4 bases, and 10 bases separated the two germline ends. CDR1 and CDR2 (germline): SGHRS, YFSETQ. The CDR3 totals 14 residues. The CDR3 region is CASSYLQGNEKLFF. CDR3 DNA: TGCGCCAGCAGCTATTTACAGGGTAATGAAAAACTGTTTTTT.

The chain carries TRBV11-3 and TRBJ2-2, with 7 bases that match TRBD2. The germline V gene has CDR1 SGHNT and CDR2 YENEEA. This CDR3 has 15 residues. J gave up 3 bases and V 3 bases, and 4 bases lay outside the gene matches. CDR3 loop: CASSFGGGDTGELFF. The CDR3 nucleotides are TGTGCCAGCAGCTTCGGCGGGGGAGACACCGGGGAGCTGTTTTTT. The complete variable domain, with remaining parts taken from reference TRBV11-3 and TRBJ2-2, reads EAGVVQSPRYKIIEKKQPVAFWCNPISGHNTLYWYLQNLGQGPELLIRYENEEAVDDSQLPKDRFSAERLKGVDSTLKIQPAELGDSAVYLCASSFGGGDTGELFFGEGSRLTVL.

The chain employs TRBV5-1 and TRBJ2-3; 9 bases map to TRBD2. Germline loops: CDR1 SGHRS, CDR2 YFSETQ. The V segment lost 4 bases and the J segment 4 bases; nucleotides outside the gene matches: 10. This CDR3 has 16 residues. The CDR3 DNA sequence: TGCGCCAGCAGCCGGGGGGTAGCGGGAGTGGCAGATACGCAGTATTTT. The encoded protein is CASSRGVAGVADTQYF.

This sequence joins TRBV6-5 and TRBJ2-7; 9 bases align to TRBD1. After removal of 0 bases from V and 4 bases from J, the junction contained 4 bases not matched to a gene. This CDR3 spans 15 amino acids. Germline V gene sequence: CDR1 MNHEY, CDR2 SVGAGI. CDR3 coding DNA: TGTGCCAGCAGTTACTCGACAGGGGGGGGGTACGAGCAGTACTTC. Protein product: CASSYSTGGGYEQYF.

This chain uses TRBV20-1 with TRBJ2-3, with D hard to call. The germline V and J ends were trimmed by 3 bases and 10 bases, with 5 bases remaining between them. The CDR3 spans 9 residues. CDR1 and CDR2 (germline): DFQATT, SNEGSKA (reference sequence). The CDR3 DNA is TGCAGTGCTAGGGGCCCGCAGTATTTT. Protein sequence: CSARGPQYF.

The rearrangement uses TRBV4-1 and TRBJ2-3, with TRBD2 matching over 7 bases. V lost 4 bases, J lost 2 bases, and 3 bases stayed unmatched. The CDR3 covers 14 residues. Germline V lookup: CDR1 MGHRA, CDR2 YSYEKL. The CDR3 spells CASSPSGTTDTQYF. DNA for the CDR3: TGCGCCAGCAGCCCTAGCGGAACCACAGATACGCAGTATTTT.

The CDR3, as DNA: TGTGCCAGCAGCGTAGAGACTAGTAACGTTTACAATGAGCAGTTCTTC. Translated: CASSVETSNVYNEQFF. The V and J genes are TRBV9 and TRBJ2-1; tentative D call: TRBD2 (6 bases). The CDR3 sequence is 16 residues long. The germline CDR1 and CDR2 sequences are SGDLS and YYNGEE. Trimming removed 0 bases at V and 4 bases at J, with 14 bases between.